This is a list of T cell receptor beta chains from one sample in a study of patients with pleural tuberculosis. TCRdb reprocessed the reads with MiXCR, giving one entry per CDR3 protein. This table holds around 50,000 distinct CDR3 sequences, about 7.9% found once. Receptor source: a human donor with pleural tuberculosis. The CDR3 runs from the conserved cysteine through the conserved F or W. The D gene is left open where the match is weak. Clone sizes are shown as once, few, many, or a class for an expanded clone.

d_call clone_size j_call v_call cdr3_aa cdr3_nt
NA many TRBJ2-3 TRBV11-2 CASSFLAGPVDTQYF TGTGCCAGCAGCTTCCTAGCAGGGCCGGTAGATACGCAGTATTTT
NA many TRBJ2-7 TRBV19 CASSSRLESYEQYF TGTGCCAGTAGTTCACGACTGGAATCCTACGAGCAGTACTTC
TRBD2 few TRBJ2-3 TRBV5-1 CASSFGLATDTQYF TGCGCCAGCAGCTTCGGACTAGCTACAGATACGCAGTATTTT
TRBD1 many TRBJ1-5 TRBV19 CASSWDRGGNQPQHF TGTGCCAGTAGTTGGGACAGGGGTGGCAATCAGCCCCAGCATTTT
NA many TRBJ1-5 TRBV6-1 CASTNTDSNQPQHF TGTGCCAGCACCAACACAGATAGCAATCAGCCCCAGCATTTT
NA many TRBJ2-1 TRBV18 CASSPREDEQFF TGTGCCAGCTCACCCAGGGAAGATGAGCAGTTCTTC
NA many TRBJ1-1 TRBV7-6 CASSLRGGMNTEAFF TGTGCCAGCAGCTTAAGAGGGGGGATGAACACTGAAGCTTTCTTT
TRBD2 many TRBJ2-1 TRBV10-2 CASSDPGGRNEQFF TGCGCCAGCAGTGATCCGGGAGGGAGGAATGAGCAGTTCTTC
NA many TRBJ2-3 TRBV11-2 CASSPGAGTDTQYF TGTGCCAGCAGCCCTGGGGCGGGCACAGATACGCAGTATTTT
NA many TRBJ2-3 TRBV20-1 CSAPRSSSTDTQYF TGCAGTGCTCCCAGAAGCAGTAGCACAGATACGCAGTATTTT
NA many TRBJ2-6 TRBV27 CASSSSGANVLTF TGTGCCAGCAGTTCCTCTGGGGCCAACGTCCTGACTTTC